The present T cell receptor beta chain was sequenced within a study of tumor and adjacent non-tumor tissue in lung cancer (dated by TCRdb to 2016 to 2019). For the study in its entirety: The cohort included more than nine adenocarcinoma, a couple of squamous cell carcinoma and 1 small cell lung cancer patients. The approximately 15 enrolled patients, of whom approximately ten were men and 5 were women, were aged about 30 to 80 years and were diagnosed with TNM stage I to III disease. In total, sequencing yielded 95 million to 150 million productive TCRbeta reads, which works out to an average of approximately 4 million reads per sample. Bulk TCRbeta repertoires were compared between lung tumor tissue and matched distant non-tumor lung tissue obtained from more than 12 lung cancer patients. For each patient, one tumor sample and one normal lung sample were taken, giving thirty paired specimens that underwent TCRbeta CDR3 sequencing. What the research found in general, with its limitations: TCR diversity was significantly higher in younger patients, and greater tumor TCR diversity was associated with shorter overall survival and shorter disease-free survival. In normal lung, the top 100 clones accounted for a significantly larger cumulative share of the repertoire than in tumor tissue. Only roughly 14 patients were in the cohort, and the authors stated that larger samples and more detailed clinical data are needed. The sequencing platform is not named in the methods, and unique molecular identifiers are not mentioned. TCR diversity (inverse Simpson) was significantly higher in tumor than in normal lung tissue (approximately 400 vs 170, P = 0.0075, Mann-Whitney U test). Because peripheral blood was not sequenced, the blood TCRbeta repertoires of the lung cancer patients in the study went unexamined.

Points on this clonotype: There is no known antigen for this receptor. Its ends do not fully match the called genes, so a read error is possible.

To prepare the library, multiplex PCR was applied. The listed sequencing device is Illumina HiSeq 2500. Following protocols modified from ARM-PCR, the researchers constructed TCRbeta libraries through three rounds of nested PCR with primers (Table S4). Before sequencing, PCR products in the 200-500 bp range were cut out of the gel and cleaned up using the QIAquick gel extraction kit. The study's processing was this. Reads were cleaned with Trimmomatic, merged with FLASH into complete CDR3 sequences, and assigned to V(D)J germline segments with MiTCR. VDJtools was used to compute clonal diversity as the inverse Simpson's index. A read counted as productive if the sequence was in-frame and lacked a premature stop codon. Using fastp trimming at Q25 and MiXCR clonotype assembly, TCRdb reanalyzed the public sequencing data and kept in-frame beta chains. Identical CDR3 protein sequences are pooled into one entry, listed with their most common genes and DNA. TCRdb, not the authors, supplied the V and J calls. Present in this sample are fewer than 85,000 distinct CDR3 sequences, around four fifths of which were seen just once. The ten largest clones capture approximately 12% of the sample.

Taken from cysteine to phenylalanine, the CDR3 has 14 residues. The retained sequence is limited to the CDR3, 42 bases, with the frame set at the first base. Sequences ENHRY (CDR1) and SYGVKD (CDR2) are obtained from the germline V gene. RNA was isolated from bulk, unsorted tissue, and RNA quality was assessed with a NanoDrop ND-1000 and an Agilent 2100. All donors had newly diagnosed lung cancer, had not received prior chemotherapy, and were admitted for thoracic surgery in China between August and November 2014. Patients with previous radiotherapy or chemotherapy, or with another concurrent cancer, were excluded from the study. Pieces of surgical tissue measuring roughly 1-2 cm3 were kept in RNAlater solution and stored at -80 degrees C until use.

This TCR derives from a woman aged 50 to 60 with non-small cell lung cancer. Sequenced: lung tumor tissue. The rearrangement joined TRBV10-3 to TRBJ1-5; TRBD1 lines up with 9 middle nucleotides. At the DNA level, the sequence is TGTGCCATCAGCACCTGGACAGGGGATCAGCCCCACCATTTT. This is translated as CAISTWTGDQPHHF.